These 16 T cell receptor beta chains were sequenced from one sample in a study of blood T cells in healthy people across ages (dated by TCRdb to about 2015). Receptor amplification or capture employed 5' RACE. The sample was run on an Illumina HiSeq 2500. A second roughly 6 to 11 cycle PCR used a sample-barcoded 5' primer and a J-beta primer mix. The public reads were run again by TCRdb, first through fastp at Q25 and then through MiXCR, and only productive beta chains were kept. Duplicate CDR3 protein sequences are folded into a single record with the most common DNA and genes. The sample table holds some 560,000 distinct CDR3 sequences, of which about a quarter were seen once. Approximately 4% of the sample lies in the top ten. The same sample was also used in a study of T cells of mothers and their children.

The source material was blood. The receptors come from a boy younger than 10 in good health.

This rearrangement joins TRBV29-1 to TRBJ2-3; 7 positions agree with TRBD1. V dropped 7 bases and J dropped 6; count of bases not matched to a gene: 7. The CDR3 loop spans 12 amino acids. Germline CDR1 is SQVTM and CDR2 is ANQGSEA. The CDR3 sequence is CSDRQGWDTQYF. CDR3 DNA sequence: TGCAGCGACCGACAGGGTTGGGATACGCAGTATTTT.

CDR3 sequence (DNA): TGTGCCAGTGCCCCCCAGGGACTAGCCAAAAACATTCAGTACTTC. Translated, it gives CASAPQGLAKNIQYF. This chain uses TRBV2 with TRBJ2-4, with a tentative D call TRBD2 (6 bases). Per the germline V gene, CDR1 is SNHLY and CDR2 is FYNNEI. Trimming stripped 9 bases from V and 0 bases from J, with 15 bases between. The CDR3 length is 15 residues.

The rearrangement uses TRBV2 and TRBJ1-1, with unresolved D. This CDR3 contains 14 residues. Germline values: CDR1 SNHLY, CDR2 FYNNEI. Trimming left V 0 bases short and J 0 bases short, with 5 bases between. In nucleotides, the CDR3 is TGTGCCAGCAGTGAAGCTTGGGTGAACACTGAAGCTTTCTTT. Protein sequence: CASSEAWVNTEAFF.

The table lists this clonotype with a few counts. This rearrangement joins TRBV15 to TRBJ2-7, with no clear D. From germline, CDR1 is LNHNV and CDR2 YYDKDF (reference sequence). V was shortened by 8 bases and J by 8 bases, with 16 bases between the two germline ends. CDR3 length: 12 amino acids. CDR3 sequence reads: CATSGSGGQQYF. The CDR3 coding sequence is TGTGCCACCTCGGGTAGTGGTGGCCAGCAGTACTTC.

The chain employs TRBV29-1 and TRBJ2-5; TRBD2 aligns across 8 bases. Germline loops: CDR1 SQVTM, CDR2 ANQGSEA. The ends lost 3 bases at V and 2 bases at J; junction bases unmatched: 5. The CDR3 consists of 14 residues. The CDR3 nucleotides read TGCAGCGTTGAGGCTAGCGGGTTACAAGAGACCCAGTACTTC. Its translation: CSVEASGLQETQYF.

This chain uses TRBV30 with TRBJ2-5, with 8 bases aligning to TRBD1. The CDR3 has 15 amino acids. CDR1 is GTSNPN, CDR2 SVGIG, per germline (reference sequence). J gave up 3 bases and V 5 bases, and 11 bases lay outside the gene matches. The CDR3 nucleotides are TGTGCCTGGGGCCTCGGACAGGGAGCGAAAGAGACCCAGTACTTC. Translation gives CAWGLGQGAKETQYF.

The chain couples TRBV10-3 to TRBJ2-5, with 7 nucleotides matching TRBD1. Unmatched junction bases numbered 23, after V lost 8 bases and J lost 11 bases. CDR1 is ENHRY and CDR2 is SYGVKD in the germline V gene. The CDR3 loop spans 16 amino acids. The CDR3 DNA reads as TGTGCCATCTGCCGGGACAGCGAGGTCTGTCGTAAAGAGCAGTACTTC. As protein: CAICRDSEVCRKEQYF.

V usage is TRBV20-1 and J usage is TRBJ2-2; D remains ambiguous. This CDR3 has 14 amino acids. Trimming cost V 6 bases and J 6 bases, with 17 bases left between them. The germline V gene has CDR1 DFQATT and CDR2 SNEGSKA (reference sequence). CDR3 amino acids: CSASDRGASGELFF. DNA of the CDR3: TGCAGTGCCTCGGACCGAGGAGCCTCCGGGGAGCTGTTTTTT.

CDR3 protein: CGREPHNYGYTF. The CDR3 region has the DNA TGTGGGCGAGAACCCCATAACTATGGCTACACCTTC. J is TRBJ1-2 and V is TRBV19; D ambiguous. The CDR3 runs 12 residues. Looked up from germline, CDR1 is LNHDA and CDR2 is SQIVND (reference sequence). The full variable domain, its missing parts supplied by reference TRBV19 and TRBJ1-2, is DGGITQSPKYLFRKEGQNVTLSCEQNLNHDAMYWYRQDPGQGLRLIYYSQIVNDFQKGDIAEGYSVSREKKESFPLTVTSAQKNPTAFYLCGREPHNYGYTFGSGTRLTVV.

This clonotype was detected ten times or more. The chain joins TRBV29-1 to TRBJ2-2; possibly TRBD1 or TRBD2 for D (7 bases each). Germline CDR1 is SQVTM and CDR2 is ANQGSEA. The CDR3 length is 15 residues. V dropped 4 bases and J dropped 4 bases, with 16 bases sitting between them. DNA for the CDR3: TGCAGCGTTGCAGGGGGGGCGTCCGGCACCGGGGAGCTGTTTTTT. It encodes CSVAGGASGTGELFF.

This clonotype showed up just a few times. This chain connects TRBV27 to TRBJ2-5; 9 bases agree with TRBD2. The CDR3 runs to 14 residues. V was pared by 1 base and J by 11 bases, with 8 bases of the junction left unmatched. Germline-derived CDR1 and CDR2 are MNHEY and SMNVEV (reference sequence). The DNA for the CDR3 is TGTGCCAGCAGTTTATGGTCTAGCGGGGCCTTACAGTACTTC. Amino acid sequence: CASSLWSSGALQYF.

CDR3 bases: TGTGCCAGCAGCTTAGCCGGGGACAGGGTTGTCGAGCAGTACTTC. It yields the protein CASSLAGDRVVEQYF. The V and J genes are TRBV7-8 and TRBJ2-7; 9 bases agree with TRBD1. CDR1 and CDR2 from the germline V gene are SGHVS and FQNEAQ. With 0 bases clipped from V and 6 bases from J, the junction kept 6 bases outside the gene matches. This CDR3 is 15 amino acids long.

The chain uses TRBV5-1 and TRBJ2-3, with D hard to call. This CDR3 is built from 15 residues. The V and J ends lost 0 bases and 2 bases respectively, with 10 bases between them. Looked up from germline, CDR1 is SGHRS and CDR2 is YFSETQ. The CDR3 sequence is CASSLDSILTDTQYF. Written as DNA, the CDR3 is TGCGCCAGCAGCTTGGATAGTATTCTCACAGATACGCAGTATTTT.

There are a few counts of this clonotype. The V call is TRBV19, the J call TRBJ1-1; tentatively, D is TRBD1 (5 bases). CDR1 and CDR2 (germline): LNHDA, SQIVND (reference sequence). This CDR3 comprises 14 residues. The V end was cut by 5 bases, the J end by 0 bases, with 10 bases between. The CDR3 loop is CASSDSGVNTEAFF. CDR3 in DNA: TGTGCCAGTAGTGACAGCGGCGTGAACACTGAAGCTTTCTTT.

Only a few counts were recorded for this clonotype. The chain employs TRBV29-1 and TRBJ2-5, with 7 bases aligning to TRBD1. The J call is in doubt because the DNA end fits TRBJ2-1 better. The CDR3 length is 12 residues. Germline CDR1 reads SQVTM; CDR2 reads ANQGSEA. The CDR3 loop reads CSVGPGGYEQFF. As DNA, the CDR3 is TGCAGCGTTGGGCCAGGGGGATATGAGCAGTTCTTC.

This clonotype has only a few counts. The chain has TRBV21-1 and TRBJ2-2; TRBD2 was called by the table and not checked on the DNA. TRBV21-1 is listed as a pseudogene. The CDR3 is 16 residues long. This CDR3 is CASSKIYGYSAGELFF. The CDR3 nucleotides read TGTGCCAGCAGCAAAATCTATGGGTATAGCGCTGGGGAGCTGTTTTTT.